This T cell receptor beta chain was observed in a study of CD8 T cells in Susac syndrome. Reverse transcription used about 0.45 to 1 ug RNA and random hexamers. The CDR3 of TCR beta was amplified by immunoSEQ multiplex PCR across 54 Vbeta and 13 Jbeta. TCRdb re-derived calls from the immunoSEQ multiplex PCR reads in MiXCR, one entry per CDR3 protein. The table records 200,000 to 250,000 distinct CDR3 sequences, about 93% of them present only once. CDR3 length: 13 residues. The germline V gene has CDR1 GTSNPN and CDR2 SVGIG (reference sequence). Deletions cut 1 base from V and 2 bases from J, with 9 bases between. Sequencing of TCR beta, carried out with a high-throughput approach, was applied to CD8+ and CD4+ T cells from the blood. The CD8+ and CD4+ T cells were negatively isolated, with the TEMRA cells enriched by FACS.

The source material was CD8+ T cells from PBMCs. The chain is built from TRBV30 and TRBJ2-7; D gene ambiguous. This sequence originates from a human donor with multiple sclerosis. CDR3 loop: CAWSGGPAYEQYF. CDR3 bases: TGTGCCTGGAGTGGCGGACCGGCCTACGAGCAGTACTTC.